A single sample is the source of the 27 T cell receptor beta chains below, sequenced in a study of shared clonotypes between healthy human individuals (dated by TCRdb to the early 2020s). Library prep was done by the immunoSEQ multiplex PCR assay. TCRdb retrieved this table from immuneACCESS and kept in-frame rearrangements only. Not all clones are present; in checked studies, unresolved V genes account for under half, and no reason is known for the remainder. The sample includes approximately 1,000,000 clones, with around three quarters observed a single time. Over 0.8% of the sample is in the top ten clones. Input material: memory CD4+ T cells from PBMCs. The cell subset or site tag for this specimen amounts to: CD45RA-negative fraction. The source is a man aged 18 to 30 in good health. Some clones in this sample may be carry-over from other donors' samples.

CDR3 residues: CASSGGWVAGGHEQYF. DNA of the CDR3: TGTGCCAGCAGTGGAGGGTGGGTAGCGGGAGGCCACGAGCAGTACTTC. The chain has TRBV2 and TRBJ2-7; 10 bases align to TRBD2. The CDR3 loop spans 16 amino acids. Germline assignment: CDR1 SNHLY and CDR2 FYNNEI. Losses at the gene ends were 4 bases for V and 5 bases for J; bases not matched to a gene: 11.

In its sample, this clone was seen many times. The V gene is TRBV7-8, the J gene TRBJ1-1; D uncertain. The CDR3 totals 13 residues. The germline V gene encodes CDR1 SGHVS and CDR2 FQNEAQ. Trimming removed 4 bases at V and 8 bases at J, with 14 bases between. CDR3 in amino acids: CASSSGVQREAFF. The CDR3 DNA reads as TGTGCCAGCAGCTCGGGAGTCCAACGGGAAGCTTTCTTT.

The CDR3 is CASSLMGRGVDEQYF. The CDR3 DNA sequence: TGTGCCAGCAGCTTAATGGGCAGGGGAGTGGACGAGCAGTACTTC. This chain joins TRBV7-2 and TRBJ2-7, with a weak D call TRBD1 (6 bases). V lost 2 bases to trimming and J lost 5 bases, with 16 bases between them. CDR3 length: 15 residues. Germline assignment: CDR1 SGHTA and CDR2 FQGNSA.

This chain joins TRBV6-5 and TRBJ2-5; 11 bases line up with TRBD1. The DNA matches TRBJ2-7 better at its end, which makes the J call doubtful. CDR1 is MNHEY, CDR2 SVGAGI, per germline. CDR3 size: 16 residues. CDR3 nucleotide sequence: TGTGCCAGCAGTTCTACCTCCGGGACAGGGGGCTACGAGCAGTACTTC. It is translated as CASSSTSGTGGYEQYF.

The chain carries TRBV7-9 and TRBJ2-6; tentatively, D is TRBD1 (6 bases). The germline V and J ends were trimmed by 1 base and 0 bases, with 13 bases remaining between them. CDR3 length equals 18 residues. The germline CDR1 and CDR2 sequences are SEHNR and FQNEAQ (reference sequence). CDR3: CASSLGRGPDSGANVLTF. The DNA for the CDR3 is TGTGCCAGCAGCTTAGGCAGGGGACCCGACTCTGGGGCCAACGTCCTGACTTTC.

This sequence joins TRBV5-4 and TRBJ2-5, with 12 bases that match TRBD2. Germline-derived CDR1 and CDR2 are SGHNT and YYREEE (reference sequence). With V trimmed by 4 bases and J by 5 bases, 9 bases remained unmatched. The length of the CDR3 is 16 residues. The CDR3 region has the DNA TGTGCCAGCAGCCAGGCGACTAGCGGGAGTTTGGAGACCCAGTACTTC. It encodes CASSQATSGSLETQYF.

J is TRBJ1-3 and V is TRBV5-6; 7 bases are a match to TRBD1. V lost 2 bases, J lost 0 bases, and 2 bases stayed unmatched. The CDR3 runs 15 residues. The germline gives CDR1 SGHDT, CDR2 YYEEEE. CDR3 in amino acids: CASSFGTASGNTIYF. CDR3 nucleotides: TGTGCCAGCAGCTTCGGGACAGCCTCTGGAAACACCATATATTTT.

A few counts support this clone. In DNA form, the CDR3 reads TGTGCCAGCAGTGCTTGGACAAACAACTATGGCTACACCTTC. As protein: CASSAWTNNYGYTF. V gene TRBV2 combines with J gene TRBJ1-2, with D possibly being TRBD1 (5 bases). CDR1 and CDR2 (germline): SNHLY, FYNNEI. The V and J ends lost 4 bases and 2 bases respectively, with 11 bases between them. The CDR3 has 14 amino acids.

As for this clone: One end of the junction varies from germline; a read error may be responsible. The V gene is TRBV5-1, the J gene TRBJ2-2; TRBD1 aligns across 7 bases. The germline V gene has CDR1 SGHRS and CDR2 YFSETQ. The CDR3 is 16 residues long. The CDR3 loop is CASRLAGTANTGELFF. CDR3 nucleotide sequence: TGCGCCAGCAGGTTGGCCGGGACAGCGAACACCGGGGAGCTGTTTTTT.

This clone occurred a few times. The chain links TRBV7-6 to TRBJ2-3; possibly TRBD2 for D (7 bases). Germline CDR1 SGHVS, CDR2 FNYEAQ. With 6 bases removed from V and 5 bases from J, the gap between germline ends came to 9 bases. The CDR3 has 12 residues. CDR3 DNA: TGTGCCAGCAGAGGGGGGGGAGATACGCAGTATTTT. Protein product: CASRGGGDTQYF.

The genes are TRBV5-4 and TRBJ2-3; 8 nucleotides agree with TRBD1. The CDR3 runs 16 residues. Trimming at V came to 4 bases and at J to 0 bases, leaving 7 bases not matched to a gene. Germline-derived CDR1 and CDR2 are SGHNT and YYREEE (reference sequence). The CDR3 loop is CASSLGQAPSTDTQYF. Written as DNA, the CDR3 is TGTGCCAGCAGCCTGGGACAGGCCCCTAGCACAGATACGCAGTATTTT.

CDR3: CASSFGVGAKDTQYF. The CDR3 nucleotides read TGTGCCAGCAGCTTTGGGGTGGGAGCGAAAGATACGCAGTATTTT. The chain has TRBV7-6 and TRBJ2-3; possibly TRBD2 for D (5 bases). The V end was cut by 3 bases, the J end by 5 bases, with 15 bases between. The CDR3 is 15 residues long. Germline assignment: CDR1 SGHVS and CDR2 FNYEAQ.

The V call is TRBV2, the J call TRBJ2-7, with a possible D match to TRBD2 (5 bases). CDR1 SNHLY and CDR2 FYNNEI come from the germline V gene. V lost 2 bases to trimming and J lost 5 bases, with 7 bases between them. The length of the CDR3 is 12 residues. The CDR3 protein is CASSELANEQYF. The CDR3 DNA reads TGTGCCAGCAGTGAACTAGCCAACGAGCAGTACTTC. The full variable domain, its missing parts supplied by reference TRBV2 and TRBJ2-7, is EPEVTQTPSHQVTQMGQEVILRCVPISNHLYFYWYRQILGQKVEFLVSFYNNEISEKSEIFDDQFSVERPDGSNFTLKIRSTKLEDSAMYFCASSELANEQYFGPGTRLTVT.

This chain connects TRBV6-1 to TRBJ2-3; no firm D call. Trimming pared 7 bases from V and 1 base from J, leaving 9 bases between. Germline values: CDR1 MNHNS, CDR2 SASEGT. This CDR3 has 13 residues. The CDR3 spells CASKLDGTDTQYF. CDR3 nucleotide sequence: TGTGCCAGCAAGCTGGACGGCACAGATACGCAGTATTTT.

The chain uses TRBV6-5 and TRBJ1-6, with TRBD1 matching over 9 bases. This CDR3 has 13 residues. Per the germline V gene, CDR1 is MNHEY and CDR2 is SVGAGI. Germline trimming cut 0 bases from V and 15 bases from J; bases unmatched to any gene: 3. The CDR3 nucleotides read TGTGCCAGCAGTTACTCCGACAGGGGGAACCTCCACTTT. The encoded protein is CASSYSDRGNLHF.

V gene TRBV2 combines with J gene TRBJ1-2; 8 nucleotides match TRBD1. CDR1 is SNHLY, CDR2 FYNNEI, per germline. Trimming cost V 9 bases and J 7 bases; bases outside gene matches: 10. There are 13 residues in the CDR3. The CDR3 reads CASSTDRAGGYTF. The DNA for the CDR3 is TGTGCCAGTTCCACGGACAGGGCTGGTGGCTACACCTTC. Combining the CDR3 with reference TRBV2 and TRBJ1-2 gives the whole variable domain EPEVTQTPSHQVTQMGQEVILRCVPISNHLYFYWYRQILGQKVEFLVSFYNNEISEKSEIFDDQFSVERPDGSNFTLKIRSTKLEDSAMYFCASSTDRAGGYTFGSGTRLTVV.

J is TRBJ2-7 and V is TRBV28, with 8 bases aligning to TRBD2. Trimming at V came to 8 bases and at J to 3 bases, leaving 6 bases not matched to a gene. This CDR3 has 13 residues. Germline assignment: CDR1 MDHEN and CDR2 SYDVKM. This CDR3 reads CASHRAGGYEQYF. The CDR3 DNA reads TGTGCCAGCCACAGGGCGGGAGGCTACGAGCAGTACTTC.

This chain joins TRBV10-3 and TRBJ2-3; D may be TRBD2 (5 bases). The V end lost 6 bases, the J end lost 0 bases, and 10 bases lay between the germline ends. Germline CDR1 ENHRY, CDR2 SYGVKD. The CDR3 has 14 amino acids. In nucleotides, the CDR3 is TGTGCCATCAGCACTAGTACTAGCACAGATACGCAGTATTTT. Protein sequence: CAISTSTSTDTQYF.

The rearrangement joins TRBV27 to TRBJ2-6, with 7 bases fitting TRBD1. The germline V gene has CDR1 MNHEY and CDR2 SMNVEV (reference sequence). The CDR3 totals 15 residues. CDR3 sequence: CDLRGPRAGANVLTF. CDR3 coding DNA: TGTGACCTGAGGGGGCCCCGGGCTGGGGCCAACGTCCTGACTTTC.

The chain combines TRBV6-5 with TRBJ1-1, with D unclear. Trimming took 0 bases from V and 0 from J, leaving 11 bases between them. The length of the CDR3 is 16 residues. In germline, CDR1 is MNHEY, CDR2 SVGAGI. Here the CDR3 reads CASSYSTPTLNTEAFF. The CDR3 DNA sequence: TGTGCCAGCAGTTACTCGACCCCAACCTTGAACACTGAAGCTTTCTTT.

This clone was detected only once. V usage is TRBV9 and J usage is TRBJ2-7; D uncertain. Per the germline V gene, CDR1 is SGDLS and CDR2 is YYNGEE. V gave up 4 bases and J gave up 0 bases, with 11 bases separating them. The CDR3 totals 14 residues. The DNA of the CDR3 is TGTGCCAGCAGCCCTGACGCTGCCTCCTACGAGCAGTACTTC. Protein product: CASSPDAASYEQYF.

The rearrangement links TRBV4-2 to TRBJ2-7, with D maybe TRBD1 (6 bases). V gave up 0 bases and J gave up 5 bases, with 14 bases separating them. This CDR3 has 15 residues. Germline V lookup: CDR1 LGHNA, CDR2 YNFKEQ. CDR3 protein: CASSQEGARVHEQYF. CDR3 nucleotides: TGTGCCAGCAGCCAAGAGGGGGCTAGGGTCCACGAGCAGTACTTC.

The chain carries TRBV18 and TRBJ1-4; possible D gene TRBD1, 5 bases. The CDR3 contains 14 residues. Deletions cut 3 bases from V and 6 bases from J, with 11 bases between. The germline gives CDR1 KGHSH, CDR2 LQKENI. The CDR3 is CASSPWGDDEKLFF. The CDR3 coding sequence is TGTGCCAGCTCACCTTGGGGGGATGATGAAAAACTGTTTTTT.

This clone occurred once. The chain uses TRBV6-5 and TRBJ2-3; 8 bases align to TRBD1. Germline trimming cut 4 bases from V and 4 bases from J; bases unmatched to any gene: 4. This CDR3 is built from 14 residues. CDR1 is MNHEY and CDR2 is SVGAGI in the germline V gene. DNA for the CDR3: TGTGCCAGCAGTTGGACAGGGATCGCAGATACGCAGTATTTT. It translates to CASSWTGIADTQYF.

V gene TRBV5-4 combines with J gene TRBJ2-5; 8 bases line up with TRBD1. V was pared by 5 bases and J by 1 base, with 7 bases of the junction left unmatched. The CDR3 loop spans 15 amino acids. The germline V gene has CDR1 SGHNT and CDR2 YYREEE (reference sequence). CDR3 sequence reads: CASSQDRDFQETQYF. CDR3 bases: TGTGCCAGCAGTCAGGACAGGGACTTCCAAGAGACCCAGTACTTC.

This chain links TRBV19 with TRBJ2-3; 10 nucleotides line up with TRBD2. Trimming at V came to 4 bases and at J to 5 bases, leaving 9 bases not matched to a gene. This CDR3 comprises 16 residues. Per germline, CDR1 LNHDA and CDR2 SQIVND (reference sequence). The CDR3 loop reads CASSNLASGRGDTQYF. The CDR3 DNA is TGTGCCAGTAGTAATTTGGCTAGCGGGAGAGGAGATACGCAGTATTTT.

Comment on this clone: The identical CDR3 is also encoded by other nucleotide sequences in the sample. The rearrangement uses TRBV9 and TRBJ2-1; 7 positions match TRBD2. Losses at the gene ends were 0 bases for V and 9 bases for J; bases not matched to a gene: 0. The CDR3 is 12 residues long. CDR1 SGDLS and CDR2 YYNGEE come from the germline V gene. The CDR3 DNA follows: TGTGCCAGCAGCGTAGGGGAGGGTGAGCAGTTCTTC. Its translation is CASSVGEGEQFF.